This paragraph reports one T cell receptor beta chain. Its antigen is currently unknown. Reverse transcribing all isolated RNA meant expressed TCRB transcripts were sequenced. Data came from immunoSEQ multiplex PCR; TCRdb stores just in-frame clones and leaves some out. This sample has hundreds of thousands of clones, with roughly 16% found just once. A single heparinised blood sample, averaging about 120 mL, was obtained per donor. This record comes from a study of beta chain features in type 1 diabetes. J was trimmed by 3 bases and V by 5 bases; bases with no gene match: 14. CDR3 size: 17 residues. Germline-derived CDR1 and CDR2 are MDHEN and SYDVKM. General study findings and limits: Naive, central memory and Treg TCRB repertoires seemed to resemble each other more closely in patients than they did in healthy donors. Because the template was cDNA, high-expressing cells might be over-represented.

This chain joins TRBV28 and TRBJ2-3; TRBD2 matches 7 bases. Sample: naive CD4+ T cells from blood. The sequence derives from a man aged 18 to 30 in good health. The CDR3 bases are TGTGCCAGCAGTCCCCGGGACTACCGGACCGGGACAGATACGCAGTATTTT. Residues: CASSPRDYRTGTDTQYF. Full variable domain (remainder filled in from reference TRBV28 and TRBJ2-3): DVKVTQSSRYLVKRTGEKVFLECVQDMDHENMFWYRQDPGLGLRLIYFSYDVKMKEKGDIPEGYSVSREKKERFSLILESASTNQTSMYLCASSPRDYRTGTDTQYFGPGTRLTVL.